In this sample, the clone carrying this TCR beta chain turned up many times. The data were obtained in a study of T cells in Graves' hyperthyroidism and ophthalmopathy. Amplified TCR beta CDR3 regions derived from RNA transcripts. A first-round RT-PCR of the TCR CDR3 used the HTBI primer set. One entry per CDR3 protein, called by TCRdb with MiXCR from the multiplex PCR reads. The sample comprises about 360,000 distinct CDR3 sequences, over 10% of which are singletons, and over 8.5% rests with the top ten. This CDR3 contains 14 residues. The V gene's germline CDR1 is MDHEN and CDR2 SYDVKM. V was cut by 4 bases and J by 0 bases, with 9 bases left in between.

Sequencing used blood. This receptor was taken from a woman under 30 with Graves' hyperthyroidism. The chain has TRBV28 and TRBJ1-1, with D tentatively TRBD1 (6 bases). The CDR3 is CASSSTGMNTEAFF. In nucleotides, the CDR3 is TGTGCCAGCAGTTCCACAGGGATGAACACTGAAGCTTTCTTT. Full variable domain (rest looked up from reference TRBV28 and TRBJ1-1): DVKVTQSSRYLVKRTGEKVFLECVQDMDHENMFWYRQDPGLGLRLIYFSYDVKMKEKGDIPEGYSVSREKKERFSLILESASTNQTSMYLCASSSTGMNTEAFFGQGTRLTVV.